This T cell receptor (beta chain) was observed in a study of identical twins' blood T cells. Details on this clonotype: The antigen is unknown.

TCRdb used MiXCR to reprocess the 5' RACE reads, holding one entry per CDR3 protein. Among 350,000 to 400,000 distinct CDR3 sequences listed, 28% were seen once. This CDR3 spans 16 amino acids. The germline V gene encodes CDR1 KGHDR and CDR2 SFDVKD. Trimming cost V 2 bases and J 8 bases; bases outside gene matches: 8. Findings and limits, study-wide: Shared environment remains a possible cause of twin similarity.

Sequenced: PBMCs. This rearrangement joins TRBV24-1 to TRBJ2-2; 9 bases match TRBD2. The TCR comes from a woman between 18 and 49 years old in good health. The CDR3 sequence is CATSDYNSGSSGELFF. Here the CDR3 DNA reads TGTGCCACCAGTGATTATAATAGCGGGAGCAGTGGGGAGCTGTTTTTT.